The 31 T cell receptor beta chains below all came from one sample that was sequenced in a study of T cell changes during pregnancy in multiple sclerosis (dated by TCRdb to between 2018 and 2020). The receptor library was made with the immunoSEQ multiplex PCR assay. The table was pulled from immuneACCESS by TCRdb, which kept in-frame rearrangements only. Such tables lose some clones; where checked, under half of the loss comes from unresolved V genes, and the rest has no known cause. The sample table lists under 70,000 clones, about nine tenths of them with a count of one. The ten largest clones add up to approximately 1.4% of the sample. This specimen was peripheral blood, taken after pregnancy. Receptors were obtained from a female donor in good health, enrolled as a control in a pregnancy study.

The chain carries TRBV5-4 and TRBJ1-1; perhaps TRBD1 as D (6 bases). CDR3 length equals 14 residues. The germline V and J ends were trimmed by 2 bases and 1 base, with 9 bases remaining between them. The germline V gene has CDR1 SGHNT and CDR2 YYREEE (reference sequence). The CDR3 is CASSFRDKNTEAFF. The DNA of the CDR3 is TGTGCCAGCAGCTTCCGGGACAAGAACACTGAAGCTTTCTTT.

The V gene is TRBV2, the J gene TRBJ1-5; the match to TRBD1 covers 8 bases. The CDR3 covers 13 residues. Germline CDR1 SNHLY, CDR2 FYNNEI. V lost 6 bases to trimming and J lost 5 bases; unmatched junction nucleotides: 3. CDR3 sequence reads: CASRLQGDQPQHF. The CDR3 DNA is TGTGCCAGCAGGCTACAGGGGGATCAGCCCCAGCATTTT.

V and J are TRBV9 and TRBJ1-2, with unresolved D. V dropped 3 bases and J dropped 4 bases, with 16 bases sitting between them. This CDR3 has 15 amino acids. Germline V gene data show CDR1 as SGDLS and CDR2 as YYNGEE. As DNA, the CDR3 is TGTGCCAGCAGCGACGGTCTCAACCCCCTCTATGGCTACACCTTC. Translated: CASSDGLNPLYGYTF.

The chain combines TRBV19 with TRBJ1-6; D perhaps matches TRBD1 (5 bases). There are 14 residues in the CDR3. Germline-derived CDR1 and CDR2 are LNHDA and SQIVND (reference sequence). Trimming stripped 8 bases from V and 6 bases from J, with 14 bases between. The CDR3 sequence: CASATGDGNSPLHF. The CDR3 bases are TGTGCCAGTGCCACGGGGGACGGTAATTCACCCCTCCACTTT.

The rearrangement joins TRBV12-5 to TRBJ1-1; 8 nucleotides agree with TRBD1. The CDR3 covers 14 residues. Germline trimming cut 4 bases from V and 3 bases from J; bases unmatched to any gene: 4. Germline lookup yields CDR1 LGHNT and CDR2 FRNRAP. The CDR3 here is CASGSGQGDTEAFF. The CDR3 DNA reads TGTGCTAGTGGTTCCGGACAGGGCGACACTGAAGCTTTCTTT.

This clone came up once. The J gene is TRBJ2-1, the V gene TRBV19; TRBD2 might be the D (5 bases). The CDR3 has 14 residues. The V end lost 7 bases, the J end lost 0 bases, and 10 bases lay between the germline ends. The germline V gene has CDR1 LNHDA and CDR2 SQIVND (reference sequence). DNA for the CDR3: TGTGCCAGTAAAGACTACAGCTCCTACAATGAGCAGTTCTTC. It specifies CASKDYSSYNEQFF.

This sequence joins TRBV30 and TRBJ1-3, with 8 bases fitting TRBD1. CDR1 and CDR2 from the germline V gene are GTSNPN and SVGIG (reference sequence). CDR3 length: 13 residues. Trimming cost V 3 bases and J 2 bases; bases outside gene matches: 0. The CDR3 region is CAWRDRAGNTIYF. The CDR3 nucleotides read TGTGCCTGGAGGGACAGGGCTGGAAACACCATATATTTT.

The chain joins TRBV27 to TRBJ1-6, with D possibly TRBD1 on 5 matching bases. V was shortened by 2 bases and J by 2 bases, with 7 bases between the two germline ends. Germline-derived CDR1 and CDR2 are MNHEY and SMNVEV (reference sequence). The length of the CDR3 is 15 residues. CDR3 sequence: CASSLDSPYNSPLHF. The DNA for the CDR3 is TGTGCCAGCAGTTTAGACAGCCCCTATAATTCACCCCTCCACTTT.

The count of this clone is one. DNA for the CDR3: TGTGCCTGGAGTGTAAGGGGCCCCGCTAACTATGGCTACACCTTC. Protein sequence: CAWSVRGPANYGYTF. The rearrangement uses TRBV30 and TRBJ1-2; TRBD1 is a possible D gene (5 bases). V lost 0 bases and J lost 0, with 11 bases in between. CDR1 and CDR2 from the germline V gene are GTSNPN and SVGIG (reference sequence). This CDR3 region has 15 residues.

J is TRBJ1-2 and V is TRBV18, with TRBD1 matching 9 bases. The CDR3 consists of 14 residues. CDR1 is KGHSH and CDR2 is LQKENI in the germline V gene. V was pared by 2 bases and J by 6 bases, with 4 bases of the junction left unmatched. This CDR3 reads CASSPADRGDGYTF. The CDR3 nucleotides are TGTGCCAGCTCACCAGCGGACAGGGGAGATGGCTACACCTTC.

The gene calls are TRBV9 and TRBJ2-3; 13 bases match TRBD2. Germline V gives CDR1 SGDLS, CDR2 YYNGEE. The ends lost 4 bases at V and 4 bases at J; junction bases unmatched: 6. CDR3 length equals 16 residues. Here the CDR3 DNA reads TGTGCCAGCAGCTCTGGACTAGCGGGGGTGGCAGATACGCAGTATTTT. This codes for CASSSGLAGVADTQYF.

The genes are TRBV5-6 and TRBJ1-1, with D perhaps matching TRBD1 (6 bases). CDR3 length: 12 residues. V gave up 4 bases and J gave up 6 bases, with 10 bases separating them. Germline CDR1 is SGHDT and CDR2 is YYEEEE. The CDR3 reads CASSPHRAEAFF. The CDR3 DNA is TGTGCCAGCAGCCCACACAGGGCTGAAGCTTTCTTT.

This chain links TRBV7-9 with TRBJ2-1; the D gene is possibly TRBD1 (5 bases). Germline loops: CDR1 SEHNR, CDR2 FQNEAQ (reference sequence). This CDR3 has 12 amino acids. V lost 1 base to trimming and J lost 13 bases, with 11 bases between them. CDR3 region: CASSLEVRGQFF. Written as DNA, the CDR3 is TGTGCCAGCAGCTTAGAGGTAAGGGGACAGTTCTTC.

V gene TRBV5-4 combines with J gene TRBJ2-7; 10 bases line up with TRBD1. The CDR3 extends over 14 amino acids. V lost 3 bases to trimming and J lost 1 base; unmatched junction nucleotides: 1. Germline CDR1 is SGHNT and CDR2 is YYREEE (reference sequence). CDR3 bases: TGTGCCAGCAGCTGGGACAGGGGATCCTACGAGCAGTACTTC. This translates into CASSWDRGSYEQYF.

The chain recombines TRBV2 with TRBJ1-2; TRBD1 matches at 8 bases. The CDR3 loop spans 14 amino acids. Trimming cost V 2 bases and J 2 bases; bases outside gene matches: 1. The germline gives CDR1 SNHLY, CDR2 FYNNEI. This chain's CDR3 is CASSETGGNYGYTF. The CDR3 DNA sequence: TGTGCCAGCAGTGAAACAGGGGGAAACTATGGCTACACCTTC.

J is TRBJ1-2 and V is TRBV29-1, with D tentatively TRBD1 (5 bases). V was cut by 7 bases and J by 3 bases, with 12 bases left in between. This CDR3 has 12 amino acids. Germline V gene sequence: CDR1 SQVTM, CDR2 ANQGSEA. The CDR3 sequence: CSGLGTYYGYTF. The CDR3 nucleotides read TGCAGCGGACTAGGGACGTACTATGGCTACACCTTC.

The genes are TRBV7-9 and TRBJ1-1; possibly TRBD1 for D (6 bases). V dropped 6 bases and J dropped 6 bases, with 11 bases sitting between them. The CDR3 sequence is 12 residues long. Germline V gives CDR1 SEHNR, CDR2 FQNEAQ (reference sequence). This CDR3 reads CASRGDKAEAFF. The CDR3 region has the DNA TGTGCCAGCAGAGGGGACAAGGCTGAAGCTTTCTTT.

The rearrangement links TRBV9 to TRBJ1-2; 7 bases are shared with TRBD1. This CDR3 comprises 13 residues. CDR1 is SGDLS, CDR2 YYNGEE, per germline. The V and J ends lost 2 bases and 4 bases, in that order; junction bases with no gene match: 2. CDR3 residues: CASSVDRAYGYTF. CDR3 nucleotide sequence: TGTGCCAGCAGCGTTGACAGGGCCTATGGCTACACCTTC.

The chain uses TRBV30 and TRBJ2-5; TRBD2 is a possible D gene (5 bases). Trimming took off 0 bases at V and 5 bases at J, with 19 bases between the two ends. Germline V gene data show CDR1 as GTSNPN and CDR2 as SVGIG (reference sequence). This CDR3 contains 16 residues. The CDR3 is CAWSVAKLALVETQYF. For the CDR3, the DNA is TGTGCCTGGAGTGTAGCAAAGCTAGCTTTAGTGGAGACCCAGTACTTC.

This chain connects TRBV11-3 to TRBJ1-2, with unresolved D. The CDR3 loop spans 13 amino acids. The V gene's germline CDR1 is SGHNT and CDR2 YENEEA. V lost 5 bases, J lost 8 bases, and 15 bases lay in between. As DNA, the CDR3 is TGTGCCAGCAGCCCGCTTTCATCCCGGGGCTACACCTTC. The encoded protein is CASSPLSSRGYTF.

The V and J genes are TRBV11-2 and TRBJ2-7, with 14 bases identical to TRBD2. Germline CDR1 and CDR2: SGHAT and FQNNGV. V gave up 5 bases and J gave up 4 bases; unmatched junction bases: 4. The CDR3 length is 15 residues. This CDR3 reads CASSGLAGGLYEQYF. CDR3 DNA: TGTGCCAGCAGCGGACTAGCGGGGGGCTTGTACGAGCAGTACTTC.

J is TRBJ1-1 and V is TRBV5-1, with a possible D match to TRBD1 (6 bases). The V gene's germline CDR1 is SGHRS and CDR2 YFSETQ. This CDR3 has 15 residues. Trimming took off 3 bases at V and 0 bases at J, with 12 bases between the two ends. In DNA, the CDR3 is TGCGCCAGCAGCTGGGGGCAGGGGATGAACACTGAAGCTTTCTTT. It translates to CASSWGQGMNTEAFF.

Written as DNA, the CDR3 is TGCGCCAGCAGCCAGGACAGGGACGGTGAGCAGTTCTTC. It is translated as CASSQDRDGEQFF. This chain joins TRBV4-3 and TRBJ2-1; 8 bases map to TRBD1. Trimming at V came to 3 bases and at J to 9 bases, leaving 4 bases not matched to a gene. The CDR3 runs to 13 residues. Germline CDR1 LGHNA, CDR2 YSLEER.

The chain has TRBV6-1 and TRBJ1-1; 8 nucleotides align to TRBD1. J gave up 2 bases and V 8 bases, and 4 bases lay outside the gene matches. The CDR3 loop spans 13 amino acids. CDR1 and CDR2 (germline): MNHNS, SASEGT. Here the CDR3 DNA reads TGTGCCAGCGGCGGACAGGGTAACACTGAAGCTTTCTTT. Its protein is CASGGQGNTEAFF.

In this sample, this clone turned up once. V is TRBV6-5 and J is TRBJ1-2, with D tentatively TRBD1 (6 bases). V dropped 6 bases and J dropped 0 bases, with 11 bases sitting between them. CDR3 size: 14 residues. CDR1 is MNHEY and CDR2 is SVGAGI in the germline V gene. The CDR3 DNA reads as TGTGCCAGCAGACAACAGGGTTCTAACTATGGCTACACCTTC. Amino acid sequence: CASRQQGSNYGYTF.

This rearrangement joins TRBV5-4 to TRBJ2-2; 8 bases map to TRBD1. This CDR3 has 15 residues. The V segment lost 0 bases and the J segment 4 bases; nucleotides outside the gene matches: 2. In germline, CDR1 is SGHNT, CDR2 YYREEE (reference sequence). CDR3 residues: CASSLVDRGTGELFF. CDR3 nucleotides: TGTGCCAGCAGCTTGGTAGACAGGGGCACCGGGGAGCTGTTTTTT.

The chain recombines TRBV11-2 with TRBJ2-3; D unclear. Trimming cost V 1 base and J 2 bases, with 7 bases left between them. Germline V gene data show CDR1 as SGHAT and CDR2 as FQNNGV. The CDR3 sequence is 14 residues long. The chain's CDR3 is CASSLGPHTDTQYF. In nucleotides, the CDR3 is TGTGCCAGCAGCTTAGGGCCGCACACAGATACGCAGTATTTT. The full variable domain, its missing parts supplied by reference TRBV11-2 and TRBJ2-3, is EAGVAQSPRYKIIEKRQSVAFWCNPISGHATLYWYQQILGQGPKLLIQFQNNGVVDDSQLPKDRFSAERLKGVDSTLKIQPAKLEDSAVYLCASSLGPHTDTQYFGPGTRLTVL.

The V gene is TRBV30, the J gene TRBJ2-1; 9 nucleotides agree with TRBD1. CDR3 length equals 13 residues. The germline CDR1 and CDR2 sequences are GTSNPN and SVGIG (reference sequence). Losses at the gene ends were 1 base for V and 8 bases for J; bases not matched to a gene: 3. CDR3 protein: CAWSEDRGYEQFF. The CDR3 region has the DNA TGTGCCTGGAGTGAGGACAGGGGCTATGAGCAGTTCTTC.

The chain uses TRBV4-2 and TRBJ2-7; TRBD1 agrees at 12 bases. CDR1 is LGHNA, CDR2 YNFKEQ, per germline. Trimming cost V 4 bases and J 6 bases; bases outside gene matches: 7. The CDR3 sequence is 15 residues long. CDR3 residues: CASSPGQGAIPEQYF. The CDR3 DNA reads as TGTGCCAGCAGCCCGGGACAGGGGGCGATTCCCGAGCAGTACTTC.

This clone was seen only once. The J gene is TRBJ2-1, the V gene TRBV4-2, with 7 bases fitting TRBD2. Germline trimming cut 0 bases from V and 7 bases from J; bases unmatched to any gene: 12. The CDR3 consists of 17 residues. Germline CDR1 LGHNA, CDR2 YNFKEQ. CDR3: CASSQDQSGVGINEQFF. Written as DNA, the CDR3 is TGTGCCAGCAGCCAAGATCAAAGCGGGGTGGGTATAAATGAGCAGTTCTTC.

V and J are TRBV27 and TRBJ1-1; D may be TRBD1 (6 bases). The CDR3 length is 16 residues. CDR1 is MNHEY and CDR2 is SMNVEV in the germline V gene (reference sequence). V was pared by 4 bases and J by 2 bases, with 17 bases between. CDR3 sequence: CASSSGLGGTNTEAFF. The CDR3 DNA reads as TGTGCCAGCAGTTCGGGGTTAGGGGGAACTAACACTGAAGCTTTCTTT.